The T cell receptor beta chain under discussion was sequenced for a study of T cells in Graves' hyperthyroidism and ophthalmopathy. General study results and limits: A model using 13 V-J features told ophthalmopathy apart from stable hyperthyroidism. Most thyroid clonotypes with frequency above 0.001 were detected in blood.

Diagnoses used clinical symptoms, serum thyroxine and TRAb, thyroid ultrasound and orbital computed tomography. This sample holds PBMCs from 8 to 10 ml fresh peripheral blood. This clonotype was counted ten times or more. Its matching antigen is unknown. From RNA transcripts, TCR beta CDR3 regions were amplified. Carried out on the TCR CDR3, a first-round RT-PCR used the HTBI primer set. Each CDR3 protein is one row after TCRdb ran MiXCR on the multiplex PCR reads. The sample holds hundreds of thousands of distinct CDR3 sequences, around 15% seen once. Germline V CDR1 and CDR2: SGHNT, YENEEA. The CDR3 consists of 16 residues. V dropped 5 bases and J dropped 5; count of bases not matched to a gene: 7.

The rearrangement links TRBV11-3 to TRBJ2-1; 12 bases line up with TRBD2. The TCR sequence derives from a woman aged 25 to 45 with Graves' hyperthyroidism. The specimen sequenced was blood. As DNA, the CDR3 is TGTGCCAGCAGCCTAAGCGGACTAGCGGGGAACAATGAGCAGTTCTTC. Translating gives CASSLSGLAGNNEQFF.